Below, 17 T cell receptor beta chains from the same sample are listed, as sequenced in a study of human T cells and chemical hapten exposure. Each CDR3 protein gets one entry after TCRdb re-called the RACE reads with MiXCR. The sample includes roughly 94,000 distinct CDR3 sequences, about 9.3% of them seen just once. The time point here: patch test 2, 6 weeks after DPC sensitization. Treatment defined: therapeutic diphenylcyclopropenone sensitization with weekly scalp DPC. This specimen consisted of whole blood, obtained in connection with sensitization to the hapten diphenylcyclopropenone (DPC). These receptor sequences come from a middle-aged woman with alopecia areata. Some clones in this sample may be carry-over from other donors' samples.

A remark on this clonotype: Just one base apart from a much larger clone, this may be a read error. V gene TRBV28 combines with J gene TRBJ2-3; D is uncertain. The length of the CDR3 is 13 residues. Germline loops: CDR1 MDHEN, CDR2 SYDVKM. The V gene lost 8 bases and the J gene lost 0 bases, with 9 bases spanning the gap. The CDR3 region is CASSESSTDTQYF. The CDR3 coding sequence is TGTGCCAGCTCAGAGTCAAGCACAGATACGCAGTATTTT.

This clonotype was seen at least ten times. The rearrangement uses TRBV6-6 and TRBJ2-2; D ambiguous. Trimming left V 0 bases short and J 4 bases short, with 12 bases between. The length of the CDR3 is 16 residues. The germline gives CDR1 MNHNY, CDR2 SVGAGI (reference sequence). CDR3 region: CASSYSGQVGTGELFF. CDR3 nucleotides: TGTGCCAGCAGTTACTCTGGGCAGGTCGGCACCGGGGAGCTGTTTTTT.

This clonotype was seen ten or more times. The chain is built from TRBV20-1 and TRBJ1-1; 8 bases map to TRBD1. Losses at the gene ends were 0 bases for V and 1 base for J; bases not matched to a gene: 4. The germline gives CDR1 DFQATT, CDR2 SNEGSKA (reference sequence). The CDR3 has 15 residues. CDR3: CSARDPGGSNTEAFF. CDR3 nucleotide sequence: TGCAGTGCTAGAGACCCAGGGGGCTCGAACACTGAAGCTTTCTTT.

V is TRBV7-3 and J is TRBJ2-1; TRBD2 agrees at 8 bases. CDR3 length equals 14 residues. The germline gives CDR1 SGHTA, CDR2 FQGTGA. V shed 3 bases and J 7 bases; nucleotides not matched to a gene: 5. The CDR3 bases are TGTGCCAGCAGCTTGGGACTAGTCGCAAATGAGCAGTTCTTC. Amino acid sequence: CASSLGLVANEQFF.

The sample holds a few counts of this clonotype. V gene TRBV11-2 combines with J gene TRBJ2-5; D may correspond to TRBD1 or TRBD2 (6 bases each). From germline, CDR1 is SGHAT and CDR2 FQNNGV. V lost 1 base, J lost 0 bases, and 12 bases lay in between. The CDR3 contains 16 residues. CDR3 sequence: CASSLGRGAYQETQYF. In nucleotides, the CDR3 is TGTGCCAGCAGCTTAGGGAGGGGGGCATACCAAGAGACCCAGTACTTC.

At least ten counts were recorded for this clonotype. The CDR3 DNA reads TGTGCCAGCAGCTTGGTAGCTAGTTCCTACGAGCAGTACTTC. This gives the protein CASSLVASSYEQYF. The V call is TRBV5-6, the J call TRBJ2-7; D is undetermined. This CDR3 spans 14 amino acids. V was cut by 0 bases and J by 1 base, with 8 bases left in between. Per the germline V gene, CDR1 is SGHDT and CDR2 is YYEEEE.

This clonotype has more than one count but fewer than ten. The rearrangement links TRBV6-2 or TRBV6-3 to TRBJ2-1, with D tentatively TRBD1 or TRBD2 (5 bases each). Deletions cut 6 bases from V and 6 bases from J, with 18 bases between. CDR3 size: 15 residues. Germline lookup yields CDR1 MNHEY and CDR2 SVGEGT. The CDR3 sequence: CASRKAGTGLNEQFF. For the CDR3, the DNA is TGTGCCAGCAGGAAAGCCGGGACGGGGCTCAATGAGCAGTTCTTC.

Remarks on this clonotype: A much larger clonotype is one base distant, so this may be a read error. The chain links TRBV27 to TRBJ2-7; possible D gene TRBD1, 6 bases. The better agreement between TRBJ2-1 and the DNA end casts doubt on the J call. Looked up from germline, CDR1 is MNHEY and CDR2 is SMNVEV (reference sequence). The CDR3 has 13 residues. The CDR3 loop reads CASSALQGWGQFF. The CDR3 DNA reads as TGTGCCAGCAGTGCCCTACAGGGTTGGGGGCAGTTCTTC.

This clonotype was observed a handful of times. V usage is TRBV10-3 and J usage is TRBJ2-1; 8 bases line up with TRBD2. The CDR3 sequence is 17 residues long. CDR1 and CDR2 from the germline V gene are ENHRY and SYGVKD. Unmatched junction bases numbered 8, after V lost 2 bases and J lost 2 bases. CDR3 bases: TGTGCCATCAGTGAGCGGCAGATACTAGCGGCCTACAATGAGCAGTTCTTC. Amino acid sequence: CAISERQILAAYNEQFF.

The gene calls are TRBV29-1 and TRBJ2-5, with a tentative D call TRBD2 (5 bases). There are 13 residues in the CDR3. V shed 4 bases and J shed 5 bases, with 14 bases lying between them. Germline CDR1 reads SQVTM; CDR2 reads ANQGSEA. The chain's CDR3 is CSVVGVYGETQYF. DNA of the CDR3: TGCAGCGTTGTCGGGGTTTACGGTGAGACCCAGTACTTC.

This clonotype was picked up a small number of times. This chain links TRBV12-3 or TRBV12-4 with TRBJ1-1; the D gene is possibly TRBD1 (5 bases). V dropped 7 bases and J dropped 6 bases, with 18 bases sitting between them. This CDR3 comprises 14 residues. The CDR3: CASNLGGMVAEAFF. The CDR3 DNA follows: TGTGCCAGCAACCTGGGGGGTATGGTAGCTGAAGCTTTCTTT.

This clonotype was detected ten times or more. The V and J genes are TRBV5-1 and TRBJ1-2; perhaps TRBD1 as D (5 bases). The V end lost 4 bases, the J end lost 2 bases, and 18 bases lay between the germline ends. Germline values: CDR1 SGHRS, CDR2 YFSETQ. CDR3 size: 16 residues. CDR3 region: CASSPGTAFINYGYTF. The DNA of the CDR3 is TGCGCCAGCAGCCCCGGGACCGCCTTTATCAACTATGGCTACACCTTC.

The chain recombines TRBV21-1 with TRBJ2-1; the D call of TRBD2 is as the table states it, not checked on the DNA. TRBV21-1 is tagged as a pseudogene. This CDR3 contains 15 residues. CDR3 nucleotides: TGTGCCAGCAGCAGAGGGACTAGCGGGGACAATGAGCAGTTCTTC. Protein product: CASSRGTSGDNEQFF.

V is TRBV7-2 and J is TRBJ2-7; D is undetermined. Looked up from germline, CDR1 is SGHTA and CDR2 is FQGNSA. The ends were cut back, 3 bases at V and 0 bases at J, with 6 bases in the middle. This CDR3 has 13 residues. CDR3 region: CASSFEASYEQYF. CDR3 nucleotide sequence: TGTGCCAGCAGCTTCGAGGCCTCCTACGAGCAGTACTTC. The full variable domain, completed using reference TRBV7-2 and TRBJ2-7, is GAGVSQSPSNKVTEKGKDVELRCDPISGHTALYWYRQSLGQGLEFLIYFQGNSAPDKSGLPSDRFSAERTGGSVSTLTIQRTQQEDSAVYLCASSFEASYEQYFGPGTRLTVT.

In this sample, this clonotype turned up a few times. The chain is built from TRBV20-1 and TRBJ2-7, with D perhaps TRBD1 (6 bases). V lost 6 bases and J 3 bases, leaving 18 bases between the germline ends. Germline V CDR1 and CDR2: DFQATT, SNEGSKA (reference sequence). This CDR3 spans 14 amino acids. Here the CDR3 reads CSAQPYRAGYEQYF. The DNA for the CDR3 is TGCAGTGCCCAACCTTACAGGGCGGGCTACGAGCAGTACTTC.

The V gene is TRBV29-1, the J gene TRBJ2-3; D is ambiguous. CDR3 size: 12 residues. Germline CDR1 and CDR2: SQVTM and ANQGSEA. Trimming left V 7 bases short and J 4 bases short, with 12 bases between. The CDR3 here is CSARISSDTQYF. DNA for the CDR3: TGCAGCGCCCGCATTTCCTCAGATACGCAGTATTTT.

The chain carries TRBV7-9 and TRBJ2-5; TRBD2 is a possible D gene (5 bases). Germline CDR1 and CDR2: SEHNR and FQNEAQ (reference sequence). This CDR3 spans 15 amino acids. Between the trimmed V and J ends, which lost 5 bases and 5 bases, there was a span of 18 bases. DNA of the CDR3: TGTGCCAGCAGCCTTACCCCCGGGATGAAGGAGACCCAGTACTTC. Its protein product is CASSLTPGMKETQYF.